Only one count was recorded for the clone carrying this TCR beta chain. What it recognizes is unknown. One end of the junction varies from germline; a read error may be responsible. There are 13 residues in the CDR3. CDR1 and CDR2 from the germline V gene are MNHNY and SVGAGI (reference sequence). The sample comes from a study of Graves' ophthalmopathy and Graves' hyperthyroidism. Points from the study as a whole: Sensitivity of around 86% and specificity of about 81% were achieved when a 13-signature model separated ophthalmopathy from stable hyperthyroidism.

The authors amplified TCR beta CDR3 regions, and they did so from RNA transcripts for repertoire sequencing. HTBI primers served in a first-round RT-PCR, which a second-round multiplex PCR followed. TCRdb itself ran the multiplex PCR reads through MiXCR, one entry per CDR3 protein. This sample has over a million distinct CDR3 sequences; less than 45% occur once, and the top ten carry around 10%. This receptor was identified in an adult man with Graves' hyperthyroidism. The specimen sequenced was peripheral blood or thyroid tissue (not recorded which). The chain combines TRBV6-6 with TRBJ1-1; D remains ambiguous. DNA for the CDR3: TGTGCCAGCAGTTACGGCGTCAGCGCTGAAGCTTTCTTC. Translation gives CASSYGVSAEAFF.